This T cell receptor beta chain was found in a study of blood T cell repertoires in COVID-19. Study-wide context: COVID-19 samples from acute and convalescent phases originated in the United States, Italy and Spain. T cells, B-cell-depleted T cells, or PBMCs provided the cDNA or gDNA that served as material.

The CDR3 has 16 residues. Germline V gene lookup returns CDR1 KGHDR and CDR2 SFDVKD. Trimming took off 0 bases at V and 3 bases at J, with 10 bases between the two ends. Original processing methods: Amplified reference gene primers provided the basis for estimating nucleated cell counts. TCRdb's copy holds only in-frame clones and misses some; the assay was immunoSEQ multiplex PCR. The V and J calls and the clone size are those of that table, but D and trimming were determined from the DNA. The sample yields around 150,000 clones, almost 80% seen once. This receptor was identified in a man aged 45 to 65 with active or convalescent COVID-19. J is TRBJ2-2 and V is TRBV24-1; D gene ambiguous. The sequenced material came from peripheral blood. Here the CDR3 reads CATSDLSGRDTGELFF. The CDR3 region has the DNA TGTGCCACCAGTGATTTGAGTGGGCGCGACACCGGGGAGCTGTTTTTT.